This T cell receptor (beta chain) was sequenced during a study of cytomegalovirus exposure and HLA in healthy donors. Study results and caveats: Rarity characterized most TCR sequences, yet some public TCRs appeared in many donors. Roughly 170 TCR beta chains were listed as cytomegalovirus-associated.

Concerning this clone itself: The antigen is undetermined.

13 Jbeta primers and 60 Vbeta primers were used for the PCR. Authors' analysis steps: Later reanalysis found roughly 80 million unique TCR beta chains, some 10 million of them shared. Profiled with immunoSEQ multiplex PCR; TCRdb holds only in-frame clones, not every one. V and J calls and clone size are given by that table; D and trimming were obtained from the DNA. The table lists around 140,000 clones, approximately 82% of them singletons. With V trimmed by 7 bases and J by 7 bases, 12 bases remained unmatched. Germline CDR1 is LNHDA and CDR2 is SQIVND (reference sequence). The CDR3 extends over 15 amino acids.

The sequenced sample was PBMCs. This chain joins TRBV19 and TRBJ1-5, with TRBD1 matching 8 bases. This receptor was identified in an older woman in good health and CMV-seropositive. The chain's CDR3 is CASTPDRGARQPQHF. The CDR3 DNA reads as TGTGCCAGTACTCCCGACAGGGGCGCGCGGCAGCCCCAGCATTTT.